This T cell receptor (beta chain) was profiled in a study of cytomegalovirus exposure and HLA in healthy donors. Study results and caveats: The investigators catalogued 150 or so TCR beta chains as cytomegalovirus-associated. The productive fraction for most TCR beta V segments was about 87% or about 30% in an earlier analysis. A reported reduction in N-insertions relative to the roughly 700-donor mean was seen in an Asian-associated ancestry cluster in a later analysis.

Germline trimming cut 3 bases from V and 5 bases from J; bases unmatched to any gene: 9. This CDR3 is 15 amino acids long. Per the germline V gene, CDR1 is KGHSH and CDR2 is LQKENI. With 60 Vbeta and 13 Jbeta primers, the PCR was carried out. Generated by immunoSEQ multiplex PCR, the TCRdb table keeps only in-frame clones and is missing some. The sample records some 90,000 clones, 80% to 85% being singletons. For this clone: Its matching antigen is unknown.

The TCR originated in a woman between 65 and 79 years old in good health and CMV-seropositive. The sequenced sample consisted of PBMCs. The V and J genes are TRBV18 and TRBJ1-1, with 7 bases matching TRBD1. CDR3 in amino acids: CASSPDMTGRTEAFF. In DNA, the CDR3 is TGTGCCAGCTCACCGGATATGACAGGGAGGACTGAAGCTTTCTTT.